The 25 T cell receptor beta chains reported below all come from one sample, sequenced in a study of blood T cell dynamics during melanoma immunotherapy. The table came from immunoSEQ multiplex PCR; TCRdb's copy has only in-frame clones and leaves some out. The sample consists of tens of thousands of clones, over 85% of them appearing once. This sample's time point: pre-treatment baseline. The material was blood, obtained from a patient treated with checkpoint blockade. These receptors were obtained from a human donor with melanoma.

The CDR3 DNA follows: TGTGCCAGCAGTCTACAGGGTCGAGTGAACACTGAAGCTTTCTTT. It codes for CASSLQGRVNTEAFF. This chain joins TRBV14 and TRBJ1-1; weak D call: TRBD1 (6 bases). The CDR3 spans 15 residues. V lost 6 bases and J 0 bases, leaving 14 bases between the germline ends. Germline values: CDR1 SGHDN, CDR2 FVKESK.

V and J are TRBV13 and TRBJ2-7; 11 bases map to TRBD2. The J segment lost 2 bases and the V segment lost 5 bases, leaving 2 bases of the junction unmatched. CDR1 is PRHDT and CDR2 is FYEKMQ in the germline V gene (reference sequence). The CDR3 loop spans 14 amino acids. CDR3 coding DNA: TGTGCCAGCAGCAATAGCGGGAGGGCCTACGAGCAGTACTTC. Translating it yields CASSNSGRAYEQYF. The full variable domain, in which reference TRBV13 and TRBJ2-7 provide the parts outside the CDR3, is AAGVIQSPRHLIKEKRETATLKCYPIPRHDTVYWYQQGPGQDPQFLISFYEKMQSDKGSIPDRFSAQQFSDYHSELNMSSLELGDSALYFCASSNSGRAYEQYFGPGTRLTVT.

This chain joins TRBV19 and TRBJ1-5, with TRBD1 matching over 8 bases. Unmatched junction bases numbered 2, after V lost 7 bases and J lost 0 bases. There are 14 residues in the CDR3. The germline CDR1 and CDR2 sequences are LNHDA and SQIVND (reference sequence). DNA of the CDR3: TGTGCCAGTACCAGGGGGCCTAGCAATCAGCCCCAGCATTTT. Translated, it gives CASTRGPSNQPQHF. Looking up the rest from reference TRBV19 and TRBJ1-5 gives the full variable domain: DGGITQSPKYLFRKEGQNVTLSCEQNLNHDAMYWYRQDPGQGLRLIYYSQIVNDFQKGDIAEGYSVSREKKESFPLTVTSAQKNPTAFYLCASTRGPSNQPQHFGDGTRLSIL.

V is TRBV7-8 and J is TRBJ1-3, with TRBD1 matching over 7 bases. The J segment lost 0 bases and the V segment lost 7 bases, leaving 6 bases of the junction unmatched. This CDR3 region has 15 residues. Per germline, CDR1 SGHVS and CDR2 FQNEAQ. CDR3 coding DNA: TGTGCCAGCAAGGACAGGCGGGGCTCTGGAAACACCATATATTTT. Residues: CASKDRRGSGNTIYF.

The chain carries TRBV2 and TRBJ2-6; 9 bases agree with TRBD1. The V gene's germline CDR1 is SNHLY and CDR2 FYNNEI. The CDR3 contains 18 residues. J was trimmed by 1 base and V by 5 bases; bases with no gene match: 9. In nucleotides, the CDR3 is TGTGCCAGCAGTCCGAAGGGACAGGGCTTTTCTGGGGCCAACGTCCTGACTTTC. Its protein is CASSPKGQGFSGANVLTF. Full variable domain (rest looked up from reference TRBV2 and TRBJ2-6): EPEVTQTPSHQVTQMGQEVILRCVPISNHLYFYWYRQILGQKVEFLVSFYNNEISEKSEIFDDQFSVERPDGSNFTLKIRSTKLEDSAMYFCASSPKGQGFSGANVLTFGAGSRLTVL.

This clone was seen just once. This chain connects TRBV9 to TRBJ1-1; tentative D call: TRBD1 (5 bases). This CDR3 region has 14 residues. V lost 4 bases to trimming and J lost 4 bases, with 14 bases between them. Germline-derived CDR1 and CDR2 are SGDLS and YYNGEE. The CDR3 here is CASSSQAVGTEAFF. CDR3 in DNA: TGTGCCAGCAGCTCACAGGCAGTGGGCACTGAAGCTTTCTTT.

The chain uses TRBV7-9 and TRBJ2-1; no reliable D call. V shed 1 base and J shed 8 bases, with 15 bases lying between them. Germline V gene data show CDR1 as SEHNR and CDR2 as FQNEAQ (reference sequence). This CDR3 is 15 amino acids long. The CDR3 protein is CASSLEGPRTDEQFF. DNA of the CDR3: TGTGCCAGCAGCTTAGAAGGGCCGCGGACCGATGAGCAGTTCTTC.

This chain joins TRBV19 and TRBJ1-6, with D maybe TRBD1 (5 bases). This CDR3 is 15 amino acids long. The ends were cut back, 6 bases at V and 4 bases at J, with 13 bases in the middle. The germline V gene encodes CDR1 LNHDA and CDR2 SQIVND (reference sequence). The CDR3 region has the DNA TGTGCCAGTAGAGGGGCGCAATCTTATAATTCACCCCTCCACTTT. This sequence encodes CASRGAQSYNSPLHF.

The V and J genes are TRBV28 and TRBJ2-6, with D hard to call. The germline gives CDR1 MDHEN, CDR2 SYDVKM. The CDR3 runs 15 residues. V lost 3 bases and J 0 bases, leaving 6 bases between the germline ends. DNA for the CDR3: TGTGCCAGCAGTTTTGACGCCTCTGGGGCCAACGTCCTGACTTTC. Amino acid sequence: CASSFDASGANVLTF.

The CDR3 loop reads CASSRREEQFF. The CDR3, as DNA: TGTGCCAGCAGCCGCCGGGAGGAGCAGTTCTTC. This sequence joins TRBV7-2 and TRBJ2-1, with D perhaps TRBD2 (6 bases). The CDR3 has 11 amino acids. V gave up 5 bases and J gave up 10 bases, with 9 bases separating them. Germline CDR1 and CDR2: SGHTA and FQGNSA. Filled out from reference TRBV7-2 and TRBJ2-1, the complete variable domain reads GAGVSQSPSNKVTEKGKDVELRCDPISGHTALYWYRQSLGQGLEFLIYFQGNSAPDKSGLPSDRFSAERTGGSVSTLTIQRTQQEDSAVYLCASSRREEQFFGPGTRLTVL.

The J gene is TRBJ1-5, the V gene TRBV10-3; D is perhaps TRBD1 (6 bases). V was trimmed by 6 bases and J by 6 bases, leaving 15 bases between them. CDR1 and CDR2 from the germline V gene are ENHRY and SYGVKD. The CDR3 is made up of 14 amino acids. CDR3 region: CAISEGGRSQPQHF. The DNA for the CDR3 is TGTGCCATCAGCGAGGGGGGCAGGAGTCAGCCCCAGCATTTT.

The chain has TRBV29-1 and TRBJ1-6, with D maybe TRBD1 (6 bases). This CDR3 has 14 residues. V lost 6 bases and J 10 bases, leaving 19 bases between the germline ends. Germline CDR1 is SQVTM and CDR2 is ANQGSEA. The CDR3, as DNA: TGCAGCGTGGCTACAGGGTTACGAGGATCACCCCTCCACTTT. It codes for CSVATGLRGSPLHF. Based on the CDR3 plus reference TRBV29-1 and TRBJ1-6, the full variable domain is SAVISQKPSRDICQRGTSLTIQCQVDSQVTMMFWYRQQPGQSLTLIATANQGSEATYESGFVIDKFPISRPNLTFSTLTVSNMSPEDSSIYLCSVATGLRGSPLHFGNGTRLTVT.

This chain connects TRBV19 to TRBJ2-5; D uncertain. The length of the CDR3 is 13 residues. Germline V gene lookup returns CDR1 LNHDA and CDR2 SQIVND (reference sequence). V lost 3 bases, J lost 11 bases, and 16 bases lay in between. The CDR3 DNA reads TGTGCCAGTAGTATTGGTCCCCTCAGACCACAGTACTTC. Its translation: CASSIGPLRPQYF.

The chain combines TRBV18 with TRBJ1-4, with 7 bases fitting TRBD1. V lost 3 bases, J lost 7 bases, and 8 bases stayed unmatched. The CDR3 is 15 residues long. Germline V gene sequence: CDR1 KGHSH, CDR2 LQKENI. The CDR3 spells CASSPRAGGSEKLFF. CDR3 in DNA: TGTGCCAGCTCACCCAGGGCAGGGGGAAGTGAAAAACTGTTTTTT.

This chain uses TRBV4-1 with TRBJ2-7; 9 bases are a match to TRBD1. The V gene end was trimmed by 5 bases and the J gene end by 2 bases; junction bases not matched to a gene: 7. CDR1 MGHRA and CDR2 YSYEKL come from the germline V gene. The CDR3 covers 15 residues. CDR3 sequence (DNA): TGCGCCAGCAGCAAACGGACAGGGGAGACCTACGAGCAGTACTTC. Translated: CASSKRTGETYEQYF.

The genes are TRBV28 and TRBJ2-7, with TRBD2 matching over 8 bases. After removal of 6 bases from V and 3 bases from J, the junction contained 10 bases not matched to a gene. Germline CDR1 reads MDHEN; CDR2 reads SYDVKM. The CDR3 is 15 amino acids. CDR3: CASSLSGTSFYEQYF. CDR3 nucleotides: TGTGCCAGCAGCCTTAGCGGGACATCGTTCTACGAGCAGTACTTC.

The rearrangement uses TRBV7-2 and TRBJ2-7; D unclear. The germline V gene encodes CDR1 SGHTA and CDR2 FQGNSA. The CDR3 loop spans 14 amino acids. Between the trimmed V and J ends, which lost 5 bases and 7 bases, there was a span of 18 bases. CDR3 sequence reads: CASSPPQRKKEQYF. The CDR3 coding sequence is TGTGCCAGCAGCCCGCCCCAGCGAAAGAAGGAGCAGTACTTC.

Here the CDR3 DNA reads TGCGCCAGCAGGGGGGGCAGGGGGCAGATGAATTCACCCCTCCACTTT. Amino acids: CASRGGRGQMNSPLHF. The rearrangement joins TRBV4-1 to TRBJ1-6; 8 bases fit TRBD1. CDR3 length equals 16 residues. In germline, CDR1 is MGHRA, CDR2 YSYEKL. V lost 6 bases, J lost 7 bases, and 11 bases stayed unmatched.

This sequence joins TRBV7-3 and TRBJ2-5, with D possibly matching TRBD2 (6 bases). CDR1 SGHTA and CDR2 FQGTGA come from the germline V gene. CDR3 length: 16 amino acids. Between the trimmed V and J ends, which lost 3 bases and 5 bases, there was a span of 19 bases. The chain's CDR3 is CASSLSAGSGQETQYF. CDR3 nucleotide sequence: TGTGCCAGCAGCTTGTCCGCGGGGTCTGGCCAGGAGACCCAGTACTTC.

The chain carries TRBV9 and TRBJ1-5; D is perhaps TRBD1 (5 bases). Per germline, CDR1 SGDLS and CDR2 YYNGEE. Trimming stripped 0 bases from V and 9 bases from J, with 16 bases between. This CDR3 contains 15 residues. CDR3 region: CASSVGVGAAGPQHF. Written as DNA, the CDR3 is TGTGCCAGCAGCGTAGGGGTCGGGGCAGCAGGGCCCCAGCATTTT.

This clone has more than one count but fewer than ten. The V gene is TRBV4-1, the J gene TRBJ1-2; the match to TRBD1 covers 7 bases. The CDR3 length is 16 residues. The germline V gene has CDR1 MGHRA and CDR2 YSYEKL. Trimming removed 0 bases from V and 5 bases from J; junction bases left unmatched: 9. CDR3 in amino acids: CASSQDSAAGGYGYTF. The DNA of the CDR3 is TGCGCCAGCAGCCAAGATTCTGCTGCAGGGGGTTATGGCTACACCTTC.

The chain employs TRBV4-1 and TRBJ1-2; possible D gene TRBD1, 5 bases. The germline V gene encodes CDR1 MGHRA and CDR2 YSYEKL. Trimming took off 1 base at V and 4 bases at J, with 13 bases between the two ends. This CDR3 has 15 residues. This CDR3 is CASSQVGGRGYGYTF. CDR3 bases: TGCGCCAGCAGCCAAGTTGGGGGACGGGGCTATGGCTACACCTTC.

This sequence joins TRBV7-6 and TRBJ2-6; D ambiguous. Trimming took 1 base from V and 1 from J, leaving 5 bases between them. This CDR3 comprises 15 residues. The germline V gene has CDR1 SGHVS and CDR2 FNYEAQ. The CDR3 region has the DNA TGTGCCAGCAGCTTAGTGACATCTGGGGCCAACGTCCTGACTTTC. Translation: CASSLVTSGANVLTF. The full variable domain, completed using reference TRBV7-6 and TRBJ2-6, is GAGVSQSPRYKVTKRGQDVALRCDPISGHVSLYWYRQALGQGPEFLTYFNYEAQQDKSGLPNDRFSAERPEGSISTLTIQRTEQRDSAMYRCASSLVTSGANVLTFGAGSRLTVL.

This clone was observed a single time. The junction shows a germline mismatch at one end, possibly a read error. The rearrangement joins TRBV7-6 to TRBJ1-6; no firm D call. CDR1 and CDR2 (germline): SGHVS, FNYEAQ. This CDR3 is 15 amino acids long. The CDR3 spells CASSAAGGYNLPLHF. The CDR3, as DNA: TGTGCCAGCAGCGCTGCAGGTGGCTATAATTTACCCCTCCACTTT.

V and J are TRBV5-1 and TRBJ1-4, with a tentative D call TRBD1 (5 bases). The CDR3 is made up of 14 amino acids. V was trimmed by 0 bases and J by 7 bases, leaving 10 bases between them. Germline V gives CDR1 SGHRS, CDR2 YFSETQ. CDR3 nucleotide sequence: TGCGCCAGCAGCTTGGCAGGGAGTGGTGAAAAACTGTTTTTT. This sequence encodes CASSLAGSGEKLFF.